The source of this T cell receptor beta chain is a study of siplizumab effects on memory and regulatory T cells. Study overall: Mixed lymphocyte reactions were performed as paired cultures containing siplizumab at around 1 ug/mL or no drug.

As regards this clone: Its antigen remains unidentified.

The mixed lymphocyte reaction cells underwent coculture at 37°C for approximately 6 days. The protocol was immunoSEQ multiplex PCR, while the TCRdb copy is restricted to in-frame clones and leaves out a portion. The data contain approximately 9,600 clones, more than 35% of them singletons. CDR3 size: 14 residues. V dropped 3 bases and J dropped 7 bases, with 17 bases sitting between them. Germline CDR1 and CDR2: SGDLS and YYNGEE. General study points: It was never confirmed that proliferating Tregs from siplizumab cultures were suppressive.

Sequencing input: CFSE-low (dividing) CD8+ T cells sorted from an allogeneic mixed lymphocyte reaction. The chain couples TRBV9 to TRBJ2-7; perhaps D is TRBD1 or TRBD2 (5 bases each). The clonotype comes from a human donor in good health; the cells came from an allogeneic mixed lymphocyte reaction. The CDR3 spells CASSEFGTPVEQYF. Here the CDR3 DNA reads TGTGCCAGCAGCGAATTCGGGACCCCGGTAGAGCAGTACTTC.